Listed here are 18 T cell receptor beta chains from one sample, sequenced in a study of CD8 T cells in ankylosing spondylitis. Whole-study findings and limits: For ankylosing spondylitis blood, a TCR beta motif of seven to nine highly homologous variants appeared characteristic.

Antigens of these TCRs are unknown. TCRdb processed the 5' RACE reads anew with MiXCR; each CDR3 protein has one entry. Altogether around 430,000 distinct CDR3 sequences are present, roughly 15% being singletons, with the ten largest covering approximately 1%. Sequenced: blood, either unsorted or a sorted T cell fraction (not recorded which). The receptor source for this set is a male donor with ankylosing spondylitis.

The chain carries TRBV20-1 and TRBJ2-3, with D perhaps matching TRBD1 (5 bases). Per the germline V gene, CDR1 is DFQATT and CDR2 is SNEGSKA (reference sequence). Trimming left V 3 bases short and J 0 bases short, with 16 bases between. The CDR3 loop spans 16 amino acids. This chain's CDR3 is CSARAVRQGSTDTQYF. The CDR3 DNA reads as TGCAGTGCTAGGGCTGTCCGGCAGGGTAGCACAGATACGCAGTATTTT.

This clonotype was found a few times. V and J are TRBV20-1 and TRBJ2-4, with a possible D match to TRBD2 (7 bases). The germline V and J ends were trimmed by 1 base and 6 bases, with 19 bases remaining between them. The CDR3 contains 16 residues. In germline, CDR1 is DFQATT, CDR2 SNEGSKA (reference sequence). The CDR3 DNA is TGCAGTGCTAGAGTCCCTGGAGGGGGGGGATCAAACATTCAGTACTTC. Translating gives CSARVPGGGGSNIQYF.

The chain employs TRBV7-2 and TRBJ2-7; 8 bases are shared with TRBD1. Trimming at V came to 5 bases and at J to 4 bases, leaving 10 bases not matched to a gene. This CDR3 has 15 residues. Per the germline V gene, CDR1 is SGHTA and CDR2 is FQGNSA. In nucleotides, the CDR3 is TGTGCCAGCAGCCTGGACCGGACAGGGTGGTACGAGCAGTACTTC. This gives the protein CASSLDRTGWYEQYF.

This clonotype has at least ten counts. The CDR3 DNA follows: TGCGCCAGCAGCTTGGTAGGGATACAAGAGACCCAGTACTTC. Translation gives CASSLVGIQETQYF. The chain recombines TRBV5-1 with TRBJ2-5; D ambiguous. V was clipped by 0 bases and J by 2 bases, with 8 bases between them. The CDR3 runs to 14 residues. Germline CDR1 and CDR2: SGHRS and YFSETQ.

The table lists this clonotype with a few counts. CDR3 DNA: TGTGCCAGCAGCCCTTCGGGGCTAGCGGGAAAAAGGATAGATACGCAGTATTTT. Translated, it gives CASSPSGLAGKRIDTQYF. The chain links TRBV3-1 to TRBJ2-3; 9 nucleotides line up with TRBD2. The CDR3 has 18 amino acids. Germline loops: CDR1 LGHDT, CDR2 YNNKEL (reference sequence). Trimming removed 4 bases from V and 5 bases from J; junction bases left unmatched: 16.

This clonotype showed up just a few times. V usage is TRBV24-1 and J usage is TRBJ1-1; no clear D gene. The CDR3 covers 13 residues. V shed 4 bases and J shed 1 base, with 6 bases lying between them. The germline V gene encodes CDR1 KGHDR and CDR2 SFDVKD. CDR3 bases: TGTGCCACCAGTGAGGGAGGGAACACTGAAGCTTTCTTT. Amino acids: CATSEGGNTEAFF.

This clonotype was seen more than once but under ten times. This chain joins TRBV24-1 and TRBJ2-3; TRBD1 matches 7 bases. The junction had 4 bases not matched to a gene; V was cut back by 0 bases and J by 11 bases. CDR3 length: 13 amino acids. Germline CDR1 KGHDR, CDR2 SFDVKD. The CDR3 DNA reads TGTGCCACCAGTGATTTGCGGGACAGAAGGCAGTATTTT. Translating it yields CATSDLRDRRQYF.

This clonotype appeared a few times. The CDR3 nucleotides read TGCAGTGCGGAAAGGACAGGGAACACTGAAGCTTTCTTT. Its protein is CSAERTGNTEAFF. J is TRBJ1-1 and V is TRBV20-1; 7 bases are a match to TRBD1. CDR3 length: 13 amino acids. Germline CDR1 and CDR2: DFQATT and SNEGSKA (reference sequence). Trimming removed 6 bases from V and 1 base from J; junction bases left unmatched: 5.

The CDR3: CASSFRDRVDGYTF. CDR3 bases: TGTGCCAGCAGTTTTCGGGACAGGGTCGATGGCTACACCTTC. The chain has TRBV12-3 or TRBV12-4 and TRBJ1-2; TRBD1 matches 9 bases. With 3 bases clipped from V and 6 bases from J, the junction kept 5 bases outside the gene matches. The CDR3 length is 14 residues.

This clonotype was observed a handful of times. The genes are TRBV20-1 and TRBJ1-1, with 9 bases lining up with TRBD1. This CDR3 has 15 amino acids. V trimming: 3 bases; J trimming: 6 bases; junction bases outside the gene matches: 11. Looked up from germline, CDR1 is DFQATT and CDR2 is SNEGSKA (reference sequence). CDR3 nucleotides: TGCAGTGCTAGGCCCCAACAGGGGGCTCAGGCTGAAGCTTTCTTT. It is translated as CSARPQQGAQAEAFF.

This clonotype was counted many times. This sequence joins TRBV5-6 and TRBJ1-2; 7 positions agree with TRBD1. The CDR3 has 16 residues. Germline V CDR1 and CDR2: SGHDT, YYEEEE. The J segment lost 0 bases and the V segment lost 1 base, leaving 6 bases of the junction unmatched. CDR3 amino acids: CASSLLTGRTNYGYTF. DNA for the CDR3: TGTGCCAGCAGCTTGTTGACAGGGAGAACTAACTATGGCTACACCTTC.

The chain links TRBV7-2 to TRBJ2-1; no clear D. V shed 5 bases and J shed 8 bases, with 7 bases lying between them. CDR1 and CDR2 from the germline V gene are SGHTA and FQGNSA. This CDR3 contains 11 residues. The CDR3 nucleotides are TGTGCCAGCAGCGCCCAAGATGAGCAGTTCTTC. Protein: CASSAQDEQFF.

This clonotype was picked up a small number of times. V is TRBV20-1 and J is TRBJ2-7; possibly TRBD1 or TRBD2 for D (6 bases each). The CDR3 length is 15 residues. V dropped 6 bases and J dropped 2 bases, with 20 bases sitting between them. Germline V gene data show CDR1 as DFQATT and CDR2 as SNEGSKA (reference sequence). As DNA, the CDR3 is TGCAGTGCCAACCGAGGGGGTAGCGGAACCTACGAGCAGTACTTC. This translates into CSANRGGSGTYEQYF.

This sequence joins TRBV5-1 and TRBJ2-7, with 8 positions matching TRBD2. Germline values: CDR1 SGHRS, CDR2 YFSETQ. The CDR3 contains 16 residues. The trim removed 0 bases at V and 3 bases at J, leaving 8 bases unmatched. The CDR3 loop reads CASSLGGSGTIYEQYF. CDR3 sequence (DNA): TGCGCCAGCAGCTTGGGAGGTAGCGGGACCATCTACGAGCAGTACTTC.

This clonotype has a count of ten or more. The chain employs TRBV5-8 and TRBJ1-3, with TRBD1 matching 7 bases. V lost 0 bases, J lost 1 base, and 1 base stayed unmatched. Germline CDR1 SGHTS, CDR2 YDEGEE. The CDR3 runs 15 residues. In nucleotides, the CDR3 is TGTGCCAGCAGCTTGGACAGGGGTTCTGGAAACACCATATATTTT. Protein: CASSLDRGSGNTIYF.

The table lists this clonotype with many counts. The chain joins TRBV7-2 to TRBJ2-1, with TRBD2 as a possible D gene (5 bases). The V end was cut by 2 bases, the J end by 8 bases, with 13 bases between. CDR1 and CDR2 from the germline V gene are SGHTA and FQGNSA. The CDR3 has 14 residues. The CDR3 region has the DNA TGTGCCAGCAGCTTACAACTAGTGGGCGATGAGCAGTTCTTC. Encoded protein: CASSLQLVGDEQFF.

The genes are TRBV3-1 and TRBJ1-4, with TRBD1 matching over 10 bases. CDR3 length: 16 residues. CDR1 and CDR2 (germline): LGHDT, YNNKEL (reference sequence). Trimming cost V 2 bases and J 4 bases; bases outside gene matches: 4. CDR3 sequence: CASSQLGTGDNEKLFF. In DNA, the CDR3 is TGTGCCAGCAGCCAACTCGGGACAGGGGATAATGAAAAACTGTTTTTT.

This chain connects TRBV12-3 or TRBV12-4 to TRBJ2-7, with D possibly being TRBD2 (6 bases). V shed 6 bases and J shed 2 bases, with 20 bases lying between them. The CDR3 sequence is 16 residues long. In DNA form, the CDR3 reads TGTGCCAGCAGCTCTCCACGTGGGACTGCTACCTACGAGCAGTACTTC. Translation: CASSSPRGTATYEQYF.